Sequencing of this T cell receptor beta chain was carried out in a study of T cell responses to AZD1222 COVID-19 vaccine. Findings and caveats of the study: Only after the peak T cell response were repertoires sampled.

As concerns this clone: Its antigen is as yet unknown.

TCRdb keeps only in-frame clones here, not all; method: immunoSEQ multiplex PCR. The data hold approximately 60,000 clones, with 86% observed a single time. The sequence was obtained from an adult in good health. The material was peripheral blood, obtained on day 0 of AZD1222 vaccination.

CDR3 amino acids: CASSTPGQTYEQYF. The CDR3 DNA reads as TGTGCCAGCAGTACGCCGGGACAAACCTACGAGCAGTACTTC. V usage is TRBV2 and J usage is TRBJ2-7; weak D call: TRBD1 (6 bases). In germline, CDR1 is SNHLY, CDR2 FYNNEI. V gave up 5 bases and J gave up 2 bases, with 13 bases separating them. This CDR3 has 14 residues.